This TCR beta chain stems from a study of shared clonotypes between healthy human individuals. V was clipped by 3 bases and J by 1 base, with 14 bases between them. Germline CDR1 reads SGDLS; CDR2 reads YYNGEE. CDR3 length: 16 amino acids. CD45RO negativity and positive selection for CCR7 defined naive CD8 cells, a population that excluded terminally differentiated effector memory CD45RA+ cells. The assay was immunoSEQ multiplex PCR, and TCRdb's table has in-frame clones only and misses some. The table has around 1.9 million clones, over 85% seen once. The source is a man between 18 and 35 years old in good health. Some clones in this sample may be carry-over from other donors' samples. J is TRBJ1-5 and V is TRBV9; D is possibly TRBD1 (5 bases). The sequencing sample was made of naive CD8+ T cells from PBMCs. CDR3 residues: CASSAGPGMSNQPQHF. The CDR3 DNA reads as TGTGCCAGCAGCGCTGGGCCAGGGATGAGCAATCAGCCCCAGCATTTT.